This T cell receptor (beta chain) was identified in a study of shared clonotypes between healthy human individuals. Findings and limits, study-wide: With four donors compared, 4.5% to 6.5% of naive CD4 clonotypes were shared. Naive subsets usually exceeded memory subsets in estimated richness.

Libraries were prepared by immunoSEQ multiplex PCR; TCRdb keeps only in-frame clonotypes and omits some of them. The repertoire includes 2 million to 3 million clones, 80% to 95% of them detected once, and about 0.38% sits in the top ten. The CDR3 totals 12 residues. The germline V gene has CDR1 MDHEN and CDR2 SYDVKM. With 4 bases removed from V and 9 bases from J, the gap between germline ends came to 10 bases. The CD4+ fraction was divided into a CD45RA+ naive subset and a CD45RA-negative memory subset. As for this clone: The antigen is not known.

What was sequenced was naive CD4+ T cells from PBMCs. Documented subset: CD45RA+ positively selected. This sequence joins TRBV28 and TRBJ2-1; D gene unclear. This receptor was taken from a man between 18 and 29 years old in good health. Some clones in this sample may be carry-over from other donors' samples. The CDR3 DNA reads TGTGCCAGCAGTTGGCCCCCGGGTGAGCAGTTCTTC. It translates to CASSWPPGEQFF.